This TCR beta chain was identified in a study of cytomegalovirus exposure and HLA in healthy donors. Primers: 60 Vbeta forward and 13 Jbeta reverse. Profiling relied on immunoSEQ multiplex PCR, and the TCRdb table lists in-frame clones only, not all of them. The table lists about 200,000 clones, 60% to 85% of them singletons, with 0.9% to 1.2% in the top ten. This TCR came from a middle-aged woman in good health and CMV-seronegative. Material for sequencing was PBMCs.

This CDR3 reads CATGGPHANTGELFF. The DNA for the CDR3 is TGTGCCACAGGGGGACCTCACGCGAACACCGGGGAGCTGTTTTTT. V and J are TRBV9 and TRBJ2-2; 7 bases are a match to TRBD1. CDR1 and CDR2 (germline): SGDLS, YYNGEE. The CDR3 consists of 15 residues. V gave up 9 bases and J gave up 0 bases; unmatched junction bases: 8.